This TCR beta chain is from a study of T-cell memory formation after mild COVID-19. Looking at the study overall: Most TCR clusters belonged to a single donor.

Points on this clonotype: Its antigen remains unidentified.

Study conclusions and caveats: Balance between CD4 and CD8 was seen in clones contracting day 15 to 85, and a CD4+ lean was seen in later expanders. That cross-reactive memory joined was suggested by some responding clones appearing in pre-infection memory.

TCR alpha and TCR beta cDNA libraries with sample barcodes and UMIs came from 5'RACE using constant-segment primers. TCRdb redid the calling of the 5' RACE reads with MiXCR, one entry per CDR3 protein. The sample has under 450,000 distinct CDR3 sequences, approximately 15% seen once. This TCR derives from a man in his late teens or twenties who had mild COVID-19 (a few samples of this study predate the infection). Cell type and time point are not known. Sequences were obtained from PBMCs or a T cell subset sorted from them (not recorded which).

In DNA, the CDR3 is TGCAGTGCTATTCACAATGAGCAGTTCTTC. It encodes CSAIHNEQFF. The rearrangement uses TRBV20-1 and TRBJ2-1; D ambiguous. V lost 4 bases, J lost 5 bases, and 3 bases lay in between. This CDR3 is 10 amino acids long. The V gene's germline CDR1 is DFQATT and CDR2 SNEGSKA (reference sequence).